This T cell receptor beta chain comes out of a study of Ad26.COV2.S vaccination and SARS-CoV-2 variants. Study results and limitations: Reportedly, after vaccination the spike-specific CD8+ and CD4+ T cell responses displayed substantial breadth.

Points on this clone: Antigen unknown.

V lost 0 bases and J lost 6, with 24 bases in between. The CDR3 totals 19 residues. From germline, CDR1 is SGHVS and CDR2 FQNEAQ. Here immunoSEQ multiplex PCR was the method, and the copy in TCRdb shows in-frame clones only, minus some. Among approximately 420,000 clones listed, around nine tenths were seen once. The treatment here: approximately 18 received Ad26.COV2.S at low or high dose, single or two shots; roughly 5 received placebo; per-sample allocation not given. Specimens were obtained on day 63 following the first vaccine or placebo injection. This sequence joins TRBV7-8 and TRBJ2-1; tentative D call: TRBD2 (7 bases). The TCR originated in a person between 18 and 65 years old who received the Ad26.COV2.S COVID-19 vaccine or a placebo. The sample was peripheral blood, taken in a trial of Ad26.COV2.S vaccine versus placebo. Here the CDR3 reads CASSLAPGHRGVHGNEQFF. The CDR3 coding sequence is TGTGCCAGCAGCTTAGCCCCGGGACACCGGGGGGTACACGGCAATGAGCAGTTCTTC. The variable domain in full, with the rest retrieved from reference TRBV7-8 and TRBJ2-1, is GAGVSQSPRYKVAKRGQDVALRCDPISGHVSLFWYQQALGQGPEFLTYFQNEAQLDKSGLPSDRFFAERPEGSVSTLKIQRTQQEDSAVYLCASSLAPGHRGVHGNEQFFGPGTRLTVL.